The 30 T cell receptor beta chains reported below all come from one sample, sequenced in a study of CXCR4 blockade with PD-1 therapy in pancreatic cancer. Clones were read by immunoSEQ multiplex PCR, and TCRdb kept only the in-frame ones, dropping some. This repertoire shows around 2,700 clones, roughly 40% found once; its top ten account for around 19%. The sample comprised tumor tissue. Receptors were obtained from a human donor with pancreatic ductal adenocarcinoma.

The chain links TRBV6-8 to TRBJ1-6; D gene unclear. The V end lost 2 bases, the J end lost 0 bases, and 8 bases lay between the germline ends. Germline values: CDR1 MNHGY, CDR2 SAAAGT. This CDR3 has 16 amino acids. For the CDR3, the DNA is TGTGCCAGCAGTTACGATCAGAGCTCCTATAATTCACCCCTCCACTTT. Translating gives CASSYDQSSYNSPLHF.

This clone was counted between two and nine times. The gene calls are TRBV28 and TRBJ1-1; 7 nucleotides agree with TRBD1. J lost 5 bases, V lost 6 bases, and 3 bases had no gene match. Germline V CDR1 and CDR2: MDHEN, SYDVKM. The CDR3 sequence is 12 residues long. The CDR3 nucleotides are TGTGCCAGCAGACAGGGGTATACTGAAGCTTTCTTT. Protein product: CASRQGYTEAFF.

The DNA of the CDR3 is TGTGCCAGCAGTGAGCCAGGGGACACCGGGGAGCTGTTTTTT. Amino acids: CASSEPGDTGELFF. The chain couples TRBV6-8 to TRBJ2-2; TRBD1 might be the D (6 bases). CDR3 length equals 14 residues. Germline CDR1 reads MNHGY; CDR2 reads SAAAGT. Between the trimmed V and J ends, which lost 5 bases and 3 bases, there was a span of 10 bases.

This CDR3 reads CASSRGGMNTEAFF. CDR3 DNA: TGTGCCAGTAGCCGGGGAGGGATGAACACTGAAGCTTTCTTT. The V gene is TRBV19, the J gene TRBJ1-1; no definite D call. V was trimmed by 6 bases and J by 0 bases, leaving 11 bases between them. CDR1 and CDR2 (germline): LNHDA, SQIVND (reference sequence). The CDR3 is 14 amino acids.

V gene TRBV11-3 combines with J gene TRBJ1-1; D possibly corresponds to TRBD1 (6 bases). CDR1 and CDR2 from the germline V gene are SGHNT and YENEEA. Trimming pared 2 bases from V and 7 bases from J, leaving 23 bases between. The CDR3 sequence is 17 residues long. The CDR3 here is CASSLSGPGQGYIEAFF. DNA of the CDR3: TGTGCCAGCAGCTTAAGTGGCCCAGGGCAGGGGTACATTGAAGCTTTCTTT.

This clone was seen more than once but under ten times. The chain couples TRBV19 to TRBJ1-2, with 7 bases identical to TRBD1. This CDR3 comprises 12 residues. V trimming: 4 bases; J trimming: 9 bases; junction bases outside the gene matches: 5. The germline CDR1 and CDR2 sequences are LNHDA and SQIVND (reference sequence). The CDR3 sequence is CASSTRQGSYTF. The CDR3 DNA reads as TGTGCCAGTAGTACCCGACAGGGTAGCTACACCTTC.

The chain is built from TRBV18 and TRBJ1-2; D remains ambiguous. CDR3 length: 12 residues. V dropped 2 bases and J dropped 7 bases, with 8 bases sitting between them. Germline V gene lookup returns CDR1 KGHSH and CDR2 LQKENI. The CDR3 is CASSPDAGGYTF. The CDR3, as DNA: TGTGCCAGCTCACCAGATGCGGGTGGCTACACCTTC.

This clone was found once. This CDR3 is CASSPGGLAGLTDTQYF. As DNA, the CDR3 is TGTGCCAGCAGTCCAGGGGGACTAGCGGGACTCACAGATACGCAGTATTTT. The gene calls are TRBV28 and TRBJ2-3; 13 bases agree with TRBD2. The CDR3 sequence is 17 residues long. V dropped 5 bases and J dropped 2; count of bases not matched to a gene: 7. Germline lookup yields CDR1 MDHEN and CDR2 SYDVKM.

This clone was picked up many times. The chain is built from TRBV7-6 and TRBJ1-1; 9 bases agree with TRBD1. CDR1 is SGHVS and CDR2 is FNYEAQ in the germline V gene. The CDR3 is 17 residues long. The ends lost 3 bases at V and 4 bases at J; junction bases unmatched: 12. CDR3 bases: TGTGCCAGCAGCTTTATTCGAACCTGGGACAGGGTCACTGAAGCTTTCTTT. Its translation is CASSFIRTWDRVTEAFF.

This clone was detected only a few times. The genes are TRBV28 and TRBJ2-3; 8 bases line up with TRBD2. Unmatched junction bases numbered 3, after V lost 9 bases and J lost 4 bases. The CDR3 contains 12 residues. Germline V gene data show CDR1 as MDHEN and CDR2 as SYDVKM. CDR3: CASSGTSDTQYF. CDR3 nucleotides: TGTGCCAGTAGCGGGACGTCAGATACGCAGTATTTT.

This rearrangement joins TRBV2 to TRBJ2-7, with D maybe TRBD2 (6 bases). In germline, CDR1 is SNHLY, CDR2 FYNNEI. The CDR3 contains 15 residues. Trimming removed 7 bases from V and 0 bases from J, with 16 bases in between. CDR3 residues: CASMRGAGTSYEQYF. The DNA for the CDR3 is TGTGCCAGCATGAGGGGCGCGGGAACCTCCTACGAGCAGTACTTC.

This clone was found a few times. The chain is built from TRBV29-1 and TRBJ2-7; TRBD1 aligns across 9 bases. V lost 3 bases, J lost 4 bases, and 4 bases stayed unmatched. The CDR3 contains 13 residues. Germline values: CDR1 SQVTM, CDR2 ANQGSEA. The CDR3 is CSVDRGQGYEQYF. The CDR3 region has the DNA TGCAGCGTTGATAGGGGACAGGGTTACGAGCAGTACTTC.

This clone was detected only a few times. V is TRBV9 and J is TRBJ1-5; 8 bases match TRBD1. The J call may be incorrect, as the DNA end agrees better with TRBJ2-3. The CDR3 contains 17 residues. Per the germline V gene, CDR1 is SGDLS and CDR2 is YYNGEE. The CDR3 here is CASSKPPRDRSNQPQYF. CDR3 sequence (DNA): TGTGCCAGCAGTAAGCCCCCGAGGGACAGGTCCAATCAGCCCCAGTATTTT.

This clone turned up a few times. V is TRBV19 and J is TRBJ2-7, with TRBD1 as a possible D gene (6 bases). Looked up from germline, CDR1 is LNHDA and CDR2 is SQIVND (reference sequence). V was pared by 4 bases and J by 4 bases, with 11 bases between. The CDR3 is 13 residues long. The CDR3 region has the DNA TGTGCCAGTAGTACGCCCGGACAGTACGAGCAGTACTTC. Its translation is CASSTPGQYEQYF.

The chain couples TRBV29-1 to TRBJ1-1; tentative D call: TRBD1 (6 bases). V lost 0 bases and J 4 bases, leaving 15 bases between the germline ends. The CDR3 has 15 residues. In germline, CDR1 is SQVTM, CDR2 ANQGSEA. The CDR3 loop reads CSVEDTAGDATEAFF. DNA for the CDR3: TGCAGCGTTGAAGACACGGCAGGGGACGCCACTGAAGCTTTCTTT. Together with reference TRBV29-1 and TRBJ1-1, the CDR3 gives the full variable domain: SAVISQKPSRDICQRGTSLTIQCQVDSQVTMMFWYRQQPGQSLTLIATANQGSEATYESGFVIDKFPISRPNLTFSTLTVSNMSPEDSSIYLCSVEDTAGDATEAFFGQGTRLTVV.

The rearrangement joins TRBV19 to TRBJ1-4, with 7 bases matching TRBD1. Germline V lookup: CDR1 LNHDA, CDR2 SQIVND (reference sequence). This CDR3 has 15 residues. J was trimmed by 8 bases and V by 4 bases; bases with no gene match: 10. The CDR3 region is CASSKPGQKTEKLFF. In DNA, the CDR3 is TGTGCCAGTAGTAAACCGGGACAGAAGACGGAAAAACTGTTTTTT. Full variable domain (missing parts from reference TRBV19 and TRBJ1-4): DGGITQSPKYLFRKEGQNVTLSCEQNLNHDAMYWYRQDPGQGLRLIYYSQIVNDFQKGDIAEGYSVSREKKESFPLTVTSAQKNPTAFYLCASSKPGQKTEKLFFGSGTQLSVL.

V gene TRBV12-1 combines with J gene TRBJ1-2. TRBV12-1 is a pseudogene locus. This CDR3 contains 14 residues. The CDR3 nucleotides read TGTGCCAGCAGCTTTGCTCACGGGGTACCTGGCTACACCTTC. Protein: CASSFAHGVPGYTF.

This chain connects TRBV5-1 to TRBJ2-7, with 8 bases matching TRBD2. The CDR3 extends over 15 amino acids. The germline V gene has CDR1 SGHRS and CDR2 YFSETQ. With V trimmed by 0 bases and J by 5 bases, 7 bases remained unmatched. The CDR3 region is CASSLARGRGDEQYF. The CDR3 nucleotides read TGCGCCAGCAGCTTGGCCCGAGGGCGGGGGGACGAGCAGTACTTC.

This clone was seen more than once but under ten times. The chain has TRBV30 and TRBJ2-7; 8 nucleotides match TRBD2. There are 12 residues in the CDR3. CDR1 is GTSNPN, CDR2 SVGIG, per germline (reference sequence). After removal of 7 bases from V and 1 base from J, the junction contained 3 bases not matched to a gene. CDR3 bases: TGTGCCTCTTTAGCGGGATCCTACGAGCAGTACTTC. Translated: CASLAGSYEQYF.

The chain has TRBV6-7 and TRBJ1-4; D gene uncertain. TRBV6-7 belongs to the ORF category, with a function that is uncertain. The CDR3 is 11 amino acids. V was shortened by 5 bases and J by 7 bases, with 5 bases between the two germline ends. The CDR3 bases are TGTGCCAGCAGTGAGTTTGAAAAACTGTTTTTT. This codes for CASSEFEKLFF.

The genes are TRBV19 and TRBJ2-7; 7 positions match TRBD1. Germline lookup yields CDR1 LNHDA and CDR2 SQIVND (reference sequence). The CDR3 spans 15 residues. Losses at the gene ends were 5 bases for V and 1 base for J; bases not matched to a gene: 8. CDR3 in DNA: TGTGCCAGTAGTCTGGGACAGCTACCATCCTACGAGCAGTACTTC. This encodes CASSLGQLPSYEQYF. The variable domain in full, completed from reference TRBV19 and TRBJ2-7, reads DGGITQSPKYLFRKEGQNVTLSCEQNLNHDAMYWYRQDPGQGLRLIYYSQIVNDFQKGDIAEGYSVSREKKESFPLTVTSAQKNPTAFYLCASSLGQLPSYEQYFGPGTRLTVT.

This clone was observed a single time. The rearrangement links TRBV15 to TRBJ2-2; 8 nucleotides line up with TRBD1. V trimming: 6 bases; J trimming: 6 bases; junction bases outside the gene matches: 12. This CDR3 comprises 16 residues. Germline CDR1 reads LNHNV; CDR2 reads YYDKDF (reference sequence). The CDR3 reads CATRIGDRGASGELFF. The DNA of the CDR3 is TGTGCCACCAGGATAGGAGACAGGGGAGCTTCCGGGGAGCTGTTTTTT.

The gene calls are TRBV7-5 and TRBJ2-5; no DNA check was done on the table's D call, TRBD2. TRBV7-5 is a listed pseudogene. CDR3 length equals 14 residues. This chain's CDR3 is CASSLPGSGETQYF. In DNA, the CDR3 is TGTGCCAGCAGCTTGCCGGGGTCCGGCGAGACCCAGTACTTC.

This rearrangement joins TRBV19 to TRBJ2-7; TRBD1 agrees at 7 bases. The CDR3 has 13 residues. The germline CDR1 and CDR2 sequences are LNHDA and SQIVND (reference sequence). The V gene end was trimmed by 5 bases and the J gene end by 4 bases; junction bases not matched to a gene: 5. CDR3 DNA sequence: TGTGCCAGTAGTGCGGACAGGTCATACGAGCAGTACTTC. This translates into CASSADRSYEQYF.

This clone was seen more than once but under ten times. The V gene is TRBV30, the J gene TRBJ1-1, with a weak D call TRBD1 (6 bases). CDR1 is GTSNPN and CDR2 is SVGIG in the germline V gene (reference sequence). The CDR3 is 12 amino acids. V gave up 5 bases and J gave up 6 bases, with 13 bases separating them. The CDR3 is CAWEVGAAEAFF. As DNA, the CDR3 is TGTGCCTGGGAAGTGGGGGCGGCTGAAGCTTTCTTT. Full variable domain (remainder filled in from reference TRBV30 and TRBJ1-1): SQTIHQWPATLVQPVGSPLSLECTVEGTSNPNLYWYRQAAGRGLQLLFYSVGIGQISSEVPQNLSASRPQDRQFILSSKKLLLSDSGFYLCAWEVGAAEAFFGQGTRLTVV.

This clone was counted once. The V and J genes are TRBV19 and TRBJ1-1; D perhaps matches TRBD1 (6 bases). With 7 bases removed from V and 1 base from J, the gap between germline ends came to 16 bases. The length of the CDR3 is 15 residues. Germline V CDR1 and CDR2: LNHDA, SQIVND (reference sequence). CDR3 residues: CASTQAGVGNTEAFF. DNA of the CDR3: TGTGCCAGTACTCAGGCAGGGGTTGGGAACACTGAAGCTTTCTTT.

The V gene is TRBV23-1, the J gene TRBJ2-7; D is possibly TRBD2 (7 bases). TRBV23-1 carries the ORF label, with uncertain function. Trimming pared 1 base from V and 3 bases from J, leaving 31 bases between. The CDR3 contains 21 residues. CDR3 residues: CASSQFGRGDTRPSGLYEQYF. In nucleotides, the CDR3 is TGCGCCAGCAGTCAATTCGGTAGGGGGGACACCCGACCTAGCGGTCTCTACGAGCAGTACTTC.

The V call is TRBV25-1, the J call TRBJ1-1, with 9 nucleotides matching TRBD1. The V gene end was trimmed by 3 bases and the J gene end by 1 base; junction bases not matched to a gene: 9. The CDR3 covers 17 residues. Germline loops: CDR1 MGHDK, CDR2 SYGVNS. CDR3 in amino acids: CASSDLGTGKENTEAFF. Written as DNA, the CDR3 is TGTGCCAGCAGTGATTTAGGGACAGGGAAAGAGAACACTGAAGCTTTCTTT.

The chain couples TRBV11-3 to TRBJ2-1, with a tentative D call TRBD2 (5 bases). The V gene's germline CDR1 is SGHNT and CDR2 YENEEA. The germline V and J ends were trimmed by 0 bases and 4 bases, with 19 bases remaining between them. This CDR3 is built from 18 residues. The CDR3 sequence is CASSLDLGGVGEYNEQFF. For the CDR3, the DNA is TGTGCCAGCAGCTTAGATCTTGGTGGGGTGGGAGAATACAATGAGCAGTTCTTC.

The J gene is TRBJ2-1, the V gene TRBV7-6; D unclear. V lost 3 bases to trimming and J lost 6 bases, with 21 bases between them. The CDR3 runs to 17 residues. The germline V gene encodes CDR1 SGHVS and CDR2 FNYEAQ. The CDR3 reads CASSLRTRNSRTNEQFF. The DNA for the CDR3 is TGTGCCAGCAGCTTGAGGACCCGCAATTCCCGCACCAATGAGCAGTTCTTC.